The sequence of this T cell receptor (beta chain) was determined in a study of response to subunit inactivated influenza vaccine. This clonotype was seen only a few times. Antigen specificity is unknown. Study conclusions and caveats: New T cells are recruited in small numbers by each seasonal influenza vaccination, according to the authors' suggestion.

A single record per CDR3 protein comes from TCRdb applying MiXCR to the RT-PCR reads. Of about 310,000 distinct CDR3 sequences listed, roughly 22% are singletons. The ends lost 5 bases at V and 3 bases at J; junction bases unmatched: 8. The CDR3 consists of 16 residues. Germline values: CDR1 MDHEN, CDR2 SYDVKM. The source material was PBMCs from blood, sampled 21 months after vaccination. V is TRBV28 and J is TRBJ2-7, with TRBD2 identical over 12 bases. The receptor's source is a man between 50 and 70 years old who received an inactivated influenza vaccine. The CDR3 DNA reads TGTGCCAGCAGTCTCCGAGGGGGACTAGCGGGCTACGAGCAGTACTTC. Translated: CASSLRGGLAGYEQYF.